This T cell receptor beta chain was profiled in a study of vaccination effects on CD4 cells after COVID-19. Whole-study context: Prior to sequencing, the ViraFEST assay stimulated PBMC with viral peptide pools, which expanded the antigen-specific CD4+ T cells. The median interval between the second dose and post-vaccine sampling was 72 days.

The table came from immunoSEQ multiplex PCR; TCRdb's copy has only in-frame clones and leaves some out. The data hold nearly 45,000 clones, with around 70% observed a single time. Investigators separated out CD4+ T cells once approximately 10 days of culture had passed. All study participants received two doses of BNT162b2 or mRNA-1273 vaccine. In regard to this clone: The antigen is not known.

This TCR derives from a human donor who received a COVID-19 vaccine. This specimen consisted of CD4+ T cells from PBMCs cultured without peptide, obtained after COVID-19 vaccination.

Written as DNA, the CDR3 is TGTGCCAGCAGCATGTCCCACGACAATGAGCAGTTCTTC. Protein: CASSMSHDNEQFF. This rearrangement joins TRBV11-2 to TRBJ2-1; D gene unclear. Looked up from germline, CDR1 is SGHAT and CDR2 is FQNNGV. V dropped 5 bases and J dropped 5 bases, with 10 bases sitting between them. CDR3 size: 13 residues.